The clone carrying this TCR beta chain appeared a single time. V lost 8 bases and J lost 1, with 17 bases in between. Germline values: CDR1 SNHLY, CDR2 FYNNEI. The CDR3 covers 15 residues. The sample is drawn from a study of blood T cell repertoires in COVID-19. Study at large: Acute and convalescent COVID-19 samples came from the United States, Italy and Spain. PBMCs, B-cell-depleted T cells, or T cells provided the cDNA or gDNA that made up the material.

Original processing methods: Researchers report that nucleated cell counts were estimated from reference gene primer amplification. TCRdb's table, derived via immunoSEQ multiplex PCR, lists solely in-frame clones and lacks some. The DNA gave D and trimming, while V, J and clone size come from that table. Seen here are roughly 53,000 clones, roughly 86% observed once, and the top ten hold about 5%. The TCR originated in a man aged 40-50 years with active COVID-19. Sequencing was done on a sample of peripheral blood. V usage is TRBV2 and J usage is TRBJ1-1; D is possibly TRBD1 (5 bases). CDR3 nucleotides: TGTGCCAGCCTCCTCCGGCAAGGGGAGAACACTGAAGCTTTCTTT. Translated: CASLLRQGENTEAFF.